A single sample gave rise to the 16 T cell receptor beta chains below, sequenced in a study of graft-versus-host responses after intestinal transplantation. These receptors lack a known antigen. Here immunoSEQ multiplex PCR was the method, and the copy in TCRdb shows in-frame clones only, minus some. The sample has about 88,000 clones; about 91% are singletons. The sample was unstimulated CD4+ T cells sorted from spleen or lymph node cells, taken before transplant. Receptor source: a human donor who was the organ donor for an intestinal transplant.

This clone was counted once. The V gene is TRBV7-2, the J gene TRBJ1-1; 7 bases align to TRBD1. This CDR3 is built from 14 residues. With 0 bases clipped from V and 4 bases from J, the junction kept 2 bases outside the gene matches. Germline V gene lookup returns CDR1 SGHTA and CDR2 FQGNSA. The CDR3 spells CASSLAAGGTEAFF. DNA of the CDR3: TGTGCCAGCAGCTTAGCGGCAGGGGGCACTGAAGCTTTCTTT.

The sample holds a few counts of this clone. The rearrangement joins TRBV5-6 to TRBJ2-2; 9 positions match TRBD2. The CDR3 spans 16 residues. Germline CDR1 and CDR2: SGHDT and YYEEEE. Trimming took 1 base from V and 2 from J; bases not matched to a gene: 3. CDR3 coding DNA: TGTGCCAGCAGCTTGAGACTAGCGGCCAACACCGGGGAGCTGTTTTTT. Translated, it gives CASSLRLAANTGELFF.

In this sample, this clone turned up a few times. The V and J genes are TRBV29-1 and TRBJ1-1; maybe TRBD1 (6 bases). CDR1 SQVTM and CDR2 ANQGSEA come from the germline V gene. V lost 1 base and J 1 base, leaving 7 bases between the germline ends. The CDR3 has 13 residues. CDR3 sequence reads: CSVEGQANTEAFF. Here the CDR3 DNA reads TGCAGCGTTGAAGGACAGGCGAACACTGAAGCTTTCTTT.

A few counts support this clone. V and J are TRBV5-1 and TRBJ1-2; D uncertain. CDR1 and CDR2 from the germline V gene are SGHRS and YFSETQ. V dropped 0 bases and J dropped 4 bases, with 13 bases sitting between them. The CDR3 is 15 amino acids. In nucleotides, the CDR3 is TGCGCCAGCAGCTTGGTTGAGGAGTTAGGCTATGGCTACACCTTC. Amino acid sequence: CASSLVEELGYGYTF.

This chain uses TRBV7-6 with TRBJ2-2, with 13 bases fitting TRBD2. Germline-derived CDR1 and CDR2 are SGHVS and FNYEAQ. Trimming at V came to 5 bases and at J to 2 bases, leaving 2 bases not matched to a gene. The CDR3 loop spans 16 amino acids. The CDR3, as DNA: TGTGCCAGCAGCCGGACTAGCGGGGGAAACACCGGGGAGCTGTTTTTT. Translation: CASSRTSGGNTGELFF.

This clone was found once. The V and J genes are TRBV19 and TRBJ2-1; D is uncertain. The CDR3 consists of 11 residues. V was pared by 3 bases and J by 8 bases, with 5 bases between. Germline CDR1 and CDR2: LNHDA and SQIVND (reference sequence). CDR3 nucleotide sequence: TGTGCCAGTAGTATCTGGCATGAGCAGTTCTTC. Amino acids: CASSIWHEQFF.

The genes are TRBV5-6 and TRBJ1-3; TRBD1 might be the D (5 bases). The V end lost 4 bases, the J end lost 5 bases, and 16 bases lay between the germline ends. CDR1 SGHDT and CDR2 YYEEEE come from the germline V gene. This CDR3 region has 15 residues. The CDR3 reads CASSLTSAGRNTIYF. CDR3 coding DNA: TGTGCCAGCAGCCTGACCTCGGCAGGGAGAAACACCATATATTTT.

The chain carries TRBV7-8 and TRBJ2-3; 14 nucleotides line up with TRBD2. V lost 5 bases to trimming and J lost 4 bases; unmatched junction nucleotides: 5. Germline V lookup: CDR1 SGHVS, CDR2 FQNEAQ. CDR3 size: 16 residues. CDR3 residues: CASSPTSGRAPDTQYF. CDR3 nucleotides: TGTGCCAGCAGCCCGACTAGCGGGAGGGCCCCAGATACGCAGTATTTT.

The chain is built from TRBV10-3 and TRBJ1-4; D gene unclear. Germline V gives CDR1 ENHRY, CDR2 SYGVKD. V was pared by 6 bases and J by 4 bases, with 9 bases between. The CDR3 is made up of 13 amino acids. This chain's CDR3 is CAIRAGFNEKLFF. The CDR3 nucleotides read TGTGCCATCAGAGCAGGCTTTAATGAAAAACTGTTTTTT.

The chain joins TRBV27 to TRBJ1-2, with D possibly matching TRBD1 (6 bases). Trimming shortened V by 5 bases and J by 7 bases, and 17 bases separated the two germline ends. The CDR3 sequence is 14 residues long. Per the germline V gene, CDR1 is MNHEY and CDR2 is SMNVEV (reference sequence). Here the CDR3 DNA reads TGTGCCAGCAGTGCCCTAGGGGGGGTGAGTGGCTACACCTTC. Encoded protein: CASSALGGVSGYTF.

The chain is built from TRBV10-3 and TRBJ1-1, with D perhaps TRBD1 (6 bases). The germline V gene has CDR1 ENHRY and CDR2 SYGVKD. The CDR3 length is 13 residues. V was cut by 7 bases and J by 1 base, with 10 bases left in between. CDR3 bases: TGTGCCATCAACCGGGGGGCGAACACTGAAGCTTTCTTT. It codes for CAINRGANTEAFF.

The gene calls are TRBV5-1 and TRBJ2-1; 13 nucleotides agree with TRBD2. The CDR3 totals 14 residues. Germline V gene sequence: CDR1 SGHRS, CDR2 YFSETQ. V lost 4 bases and J lost 9; bases outside the gene matches: 4. CDR3 sequence: CASSRTSGGIEQFF. The CDR3 DNA follows: TGCGCCAGCAGCCGGACTAGCGGGGGTATTGAGCAGTTCTTC.

The V and J genes are TRBV28 and TRBJ1-3; no clear D gene. Germline values: CDR1 MDHEN, CDR2 SYDVKM. This CDR3 contains 15 residues. V lost 3 bases, J lost 2 bases, and 11 bases lay in between. This CDR3 is CASSFSGLTGNTIYF. CDR3 bases: TGTGCCAGCAGTTTCAGTGGTTTAACTGGAAACACCATATATTTT. The whole variable domain, remainder taken from reference TRBV28 and TRBJ1-3, is DVKVTQSSRYLVKRTGEKVFLECVQDMDHENMFWYRQDPGLGLRLIYFSYDVKMKEKGDIPEGYSVSREKKERFSLILESASTNQTSMYLCASSFSGLTGNTIYFGEGSWLTVV.

The count of this clone is one. This rearrangement joins TRBV15 to TRBJ2-3; D uncertain. The CDR3 runs to 14 residues. V was trimmed by 0 bases and J by 1 base, leaving 5 bases between them. Germline assignment: CDR1 LNHNV and CDR2 YYDKDF (reference sequence). The CDR3 loop reads CATSRDIGTDTQYF. The CDR3 DNA reads as TGTGCCACCAGCAGAGATATCGGCACAGATACGCAGTATTTT.

The genes are TRBV7-9 and TRBJ2-1; 13 bases match TRBD2. V lost 4 bases and J lost 2; bases outside the gene matches: 2. CDR1 SEHNR and CDR2 FQNEAQ come from the germline V gene (reference sequence). The CDR3 contains 16 residues. In nucleotides, the CDR3 is TGTGCCAGCAGCTCGGGACTAGCGGGAACCTACAATGAGCAGTTCTTC. Translating it yields CASSSGLAGTYNEQFF.

This chain connects TRBV30 to TRBJ2-7; tentative D call: TRBD1 (5 bases). With 7 bases removed from V and 4 bases from J, the gap between germline ends came to 14 bases. CDR3 length: 12 amino acids. Germline-derived CDR1 and CDR2 are GTSNPN and SVGIG (reference sequence). The chain's CDR3 is CALDTRVYEQYF. The CDR3 nucleotides are TGTGCCTTGGACACCCGAGTGTACGAGCAGTACTTC.